This paragraph reports one T cell receptor (beta chain). The CDR3 sequence is 15 residues long. Trimming at V came to 4 bases and at J to 4 bases, leaving 7 bases not matched to a gene. Per germline, CDR1 LNHDA and CDR2 SQIVND (reference sequence). As handled by the study authors: The authors estimated nucleated cell counts from reference gene primer amplification. Here immunoSEQ multiplex PCR was the method, and the copy in TCRdb shows in-frame clones only, minus some. V and J calls and clone size are copied from that table; D and trimming were computed from the DNA. The top ten clones hold less than 3.5% of a sample with roughly 140,000 clones, 80% to 90% of them seen once. The source of the sample is a study of blood T cell repertoires in COVID-19. Looking at the study overall: Samples taken during acute and convalescent COVID-19 were collected in the United States, Italy and Spain. From T cells, B-cell-depleted T cells, or PBMCs came the material, which was cDNA or gDNA.

The rearrangement uses TRBV19 and TRBJ1-5, with 7 nucleotides matching TRBD1. The source of this sequence is a man aged 70-80 years with acute or convalescent COVID-19. The specimen was peripheral blood. The CDR3 loop is CASSTDRLLNQPQHF. In DNA, the CDR3 is TGTGCCAGTAGTACGGACAGGTTATTGAATCAGCCCCAGCATTTT. The full variable domain, rest sourced from reference TRBV19 and TRBJ1-5, is DGGITQSPKYLFRKEGQNVTLSCEQNLNHDAMYWYRQDPGQGLRLIYYSQIVNDFQKGDIAEGYSVSREKKESFPLTVTSAQKNPTAFYLCASSTDRLLNQPQHFGDGTRLSIL.